The T cell receptor (beta chain) described here comes from a study of early T cells in non-severe SARS-CoV-2 infection. For the study at large: Sequencing of bulk RNA from unsorted whole blood was done, without chain pairing. Overall study findings and caveats: Matches to VDJdb favored anti-spike CD8 responses and missed private and CD4 specificities.

This clonotype occurred many times. What it recognizes is unknown. V was shortened by 1 base and J by 7 bases, with 11 bases between the two germline ends. Germline CDR1 LGHDT, CDR2 YNNKEL (reference sequence). The CDR3 is 14 residues long. Attachment of unique molecular identifiers to individual cDNA molecules was performed. TCRdb independently ran MiXCR on the 5' RACE reads; one entry per CDR3 protein. The sample gives roughly 50,000 distinct CDR3 sequences, roughly 7.7% of which show up once; roughly 5.9% is in the top ten. Source material: whole blood. This chain uses TRBV3-1 with TRBJ1-5; D uncertain. The receptor was derived from an adult who was a healthcare worker with PCR-confirmed SARS-CoV-2 infection or an uninfected control (not recorded which). The CDR3 DNA reads as TGTGCCAGCAGCCAAGGTATGGGGTACCAGCCCCAGCATTTT. This codes for CASSQGMGYQPQHF.